The 7 T cell receptor beta chains below come from one sample, sequenced in a study of T cell responses to AZD1222 COVID-19 vaccine. Libraries were prepared by immunoSEQ multiplex PCR; TCRdb keeps only in-frame clonotypes and omits some of them. The table has roughly 100,000 clones, over 90% seen once; the top ten hold approximately 5%. The sample in question was peripheral blood, obtained on day 0 of AZD1222 vaccination. These TCRs come from an adult in good health.

This clone has only one observation. The rearrangement links TRBV4-2 to TRBJ2-3, with 13 bases lining up with TRBD2. This CDR3 is 15 amino acids long. Germline-derived CDR1 and CDR2 are LGHNA and YNFKEQ. V lost 8 bases and J lost 0; bases outside the gene matches: 2. The CDR3 nucleotides are TGTGCCAGCTTGACTAGCGGGGGGAGCACAGATACGCAGTATTTT. Its protein is CASLTSGGSTDTQYF.

The chain has TRBV4-1 and TRBJ1-4; 8 bases fit TRBD1. J was trimmed by 0 bases and V by 4 bases; bases with no gene match: 4. Per germline, CDR1 MGHRA and CDR2 YSYEKL. The CDR3 spans 16 residues. The CDR3 region has the DNA TGCGCCAGCAGCCGCGGACAGGGTCCAACTAATGAAAAACTGTTTTTT. This codes for CASSRGQGPTNEKLFF.

The genes are TRBV19 and TRBJ2-2; 9 bases are a match to TRBD2. Germline V lookup: CDR1 LNHDA, CDR2 SQIVND (reference sequence). This CDR3 spans 16 amino acids. V gave up 4 bases and J gave up 5 bases; unmatched junction bases: 8. The CDR3: CASSSSGTSLTGELFF. CDR3 coding DNA: TGTGCCAGTAGTAGCTCCGGGACTAGCTTGACCGGGGAGCTGTTTTTT.

This sequence joins TRBV7-8 and TRBJ2-1; TRBD2 agrees at 13 bases. Germline values: CDR1 SGHVS, CDR2 FQNEAQ. The CDR3 is made up of 17 amino acids. V lost 0 bases, J lost 8 bases, and 7 bases stayed unmatched. CDR3 in amino acids: CASSLARTSGSGDEQFF. DNA of the CDR3: TGTGCCAGCAGCTTAGCGCGGACTAGCGGGAGTGGTGATGAGCAGTTCTTC.

This sequence joins TRBV5-4 and TRBJ2-5; D perhaps matches TRBD2 (5 bases). V was trimmed by 4 bases and J by 5 bases, leaving 12 bases between them. The germline gives CDR1 SGHNT, CDR2 YYREEE (reference sequence). CDR3 length equals 13 residues. CDR3 amino acids: CASSPPGVETQYF. CDR3 DNA: TGTGCCAGCAGCCCACCCGGGGTGGAGACCCAGTACTTC.

The chain has TRBV2 and TRBJ2-7; D gene ambiguous. Per the germline V gene, CDR1 is SNHLY and CDR2 is FYNNEI. The CDR3 has 14 amino acids. V gave up 2 bases and J gave up 6 bases, with 14 bases separating them. The CDR3 bases are TGTGCCAGCAGTGAACCTCGGACGGGCTTCGAGCAGTACTTC. It codes for CASSEPRTGFEQYF.

Concerning this clone itself: At one of its ends the junction is not consistent with the germline gene, which may arise from a read error. V gene TRBV7-7 combines with J gene TRBJ2-1, with D maybe TRBD1 (5 bases). From germline, CDR1 is SSHAT and CDR2 FNYEAQ (reference sequence). CDR3 length: 13 residues. The CDR3 coding sequence is TGTGCTAGCAGCAGACAGCCTTCGGATGAGCAGTTCTTC. Its protein is CASSRQPSDEQFF.